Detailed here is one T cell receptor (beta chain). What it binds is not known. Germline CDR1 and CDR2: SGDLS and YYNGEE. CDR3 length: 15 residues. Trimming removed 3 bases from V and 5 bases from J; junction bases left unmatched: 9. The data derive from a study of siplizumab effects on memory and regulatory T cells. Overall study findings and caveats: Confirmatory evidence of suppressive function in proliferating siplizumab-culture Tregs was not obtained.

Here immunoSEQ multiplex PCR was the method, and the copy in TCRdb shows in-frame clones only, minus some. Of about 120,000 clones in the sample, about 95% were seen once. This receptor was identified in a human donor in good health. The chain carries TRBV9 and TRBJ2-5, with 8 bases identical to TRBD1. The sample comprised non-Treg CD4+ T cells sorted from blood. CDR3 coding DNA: TGTGCCAGCAGCGAGACAGGACAGGGATTGGAGACCCAGTACTTC. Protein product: CASSETGQGLETQYF.